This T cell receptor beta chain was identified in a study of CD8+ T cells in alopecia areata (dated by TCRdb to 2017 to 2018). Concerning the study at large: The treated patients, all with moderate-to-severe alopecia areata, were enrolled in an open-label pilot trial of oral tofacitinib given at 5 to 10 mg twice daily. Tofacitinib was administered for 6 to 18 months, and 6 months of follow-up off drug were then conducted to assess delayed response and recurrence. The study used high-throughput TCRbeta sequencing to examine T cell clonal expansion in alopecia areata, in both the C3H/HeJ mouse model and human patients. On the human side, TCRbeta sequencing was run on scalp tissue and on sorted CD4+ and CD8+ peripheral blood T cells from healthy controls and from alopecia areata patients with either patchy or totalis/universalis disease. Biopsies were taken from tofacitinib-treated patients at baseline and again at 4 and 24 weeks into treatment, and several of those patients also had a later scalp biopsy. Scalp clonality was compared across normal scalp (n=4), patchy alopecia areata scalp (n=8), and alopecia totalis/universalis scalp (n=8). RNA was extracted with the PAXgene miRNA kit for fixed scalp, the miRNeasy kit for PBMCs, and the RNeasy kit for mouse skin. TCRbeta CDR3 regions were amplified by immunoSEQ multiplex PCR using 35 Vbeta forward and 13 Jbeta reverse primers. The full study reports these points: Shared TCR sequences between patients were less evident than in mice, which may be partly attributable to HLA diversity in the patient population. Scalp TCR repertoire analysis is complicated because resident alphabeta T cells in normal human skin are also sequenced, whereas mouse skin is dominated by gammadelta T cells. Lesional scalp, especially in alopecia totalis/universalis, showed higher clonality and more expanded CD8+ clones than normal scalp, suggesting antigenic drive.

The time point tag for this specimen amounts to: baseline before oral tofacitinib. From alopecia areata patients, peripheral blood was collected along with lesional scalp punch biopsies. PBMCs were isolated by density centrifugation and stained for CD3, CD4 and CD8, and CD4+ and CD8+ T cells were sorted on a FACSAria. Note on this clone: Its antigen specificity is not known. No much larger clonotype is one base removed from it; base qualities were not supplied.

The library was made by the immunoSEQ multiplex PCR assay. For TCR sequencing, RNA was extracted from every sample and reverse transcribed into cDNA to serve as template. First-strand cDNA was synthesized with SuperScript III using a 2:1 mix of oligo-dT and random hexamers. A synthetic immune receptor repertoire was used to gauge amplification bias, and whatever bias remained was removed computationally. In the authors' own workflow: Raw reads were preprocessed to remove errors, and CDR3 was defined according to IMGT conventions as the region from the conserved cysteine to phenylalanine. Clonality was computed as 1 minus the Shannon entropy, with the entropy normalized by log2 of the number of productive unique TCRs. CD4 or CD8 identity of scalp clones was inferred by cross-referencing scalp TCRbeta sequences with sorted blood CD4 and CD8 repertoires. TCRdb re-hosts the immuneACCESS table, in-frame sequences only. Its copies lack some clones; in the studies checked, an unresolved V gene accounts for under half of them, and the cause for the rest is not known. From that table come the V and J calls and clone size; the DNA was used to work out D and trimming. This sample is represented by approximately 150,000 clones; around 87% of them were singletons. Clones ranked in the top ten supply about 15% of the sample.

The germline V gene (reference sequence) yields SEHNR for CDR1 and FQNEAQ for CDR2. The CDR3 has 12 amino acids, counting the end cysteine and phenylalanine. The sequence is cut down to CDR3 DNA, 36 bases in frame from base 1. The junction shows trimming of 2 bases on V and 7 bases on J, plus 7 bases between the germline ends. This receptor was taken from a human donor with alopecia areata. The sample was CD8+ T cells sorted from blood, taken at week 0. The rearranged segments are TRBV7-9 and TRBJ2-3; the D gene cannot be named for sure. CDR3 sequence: CASSLNKHTQYF. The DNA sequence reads TGTGCCAGCAGCTTAAACAAGCATACGCAGTATTTT.